One and the same sample provided the 7 T cell receptor beta chains below, sequenced in a study of T cell changes during pregnancy in multiple sclerosis. The assay was immunoSEQ multiplex PCR, and TCRdb's table has in-frame clones only and misses some. The repertoire has over 80,000 clones, less than 95% of them found once; the top ten carry over 0.6%. The source material was peripheral blood, sampled in the second trimester of pregnancy. All receptors come from a female donor in good health, enrolled as a control in a pregnancy study.

V is TRBV28 and J is TRBJ1-2; TRBD1 might be the D (6 bases). Per germline, CDR1 MDHEN and CDR2 SYDVKM. The CDR3 is made up of 17 amino acids. Trimming left V 1 base short and J 3 bases short, with 18 bases between. CDR3 sequence: CASSLLAGQRRDYGYTF. CDR3 nucleotides: TGTGCCAGCAGTTTATTGGCCGGACAGCGACGAGACTATGGCTACACCTTC.

This clone has only a few counts. The chain has TRBV2 and TRBJ1-5; D unresolved. The CDR3 is 13 residues long. V lost 5 bases and J lost 5, with 10 bases in between. Germline CDR1 reads SNHLY; CDR2 reads FYNNEI. The CDR3 coding sequence is TGTGCCAGCAGTCTGGACTCTCATCAGCCCCAGCATTTT. Protein: CASSLDSHQPQHF. The variable domain in full, completed from reference TRBV2 and TRBJ1-5, reads EPEVTQTPSHQVTQMGQEVILRCVPISNHLYFYWYRQILGQKVEFLVSFYNNEISEKSEIFDDQFSVERPDGSNFTLKIRSTKLEDSAMYFCASSLDSHQPQHFGDGTRLSIL.

V usage is TRBV4-3 and J usage is TRBJ1-6; no definite D call. Germline V gene data show CDR1 as LGHNA and CDR2 as YSLEER. V was shortened by 3 bases and J by 8 bases, with 8 bases between the two germline ends. The CDR3 spans 13 residues. CDR3 coding DNA: TGCGCCAGCAGCCAGGACGGGGATTCACCCCTCCACTTT. The encoded protein is CASSQDGDSPLHF.

This clone was counted between two and nine times. The chain uses TRBV4-1 and TRBJ1-6, with no clear D. V lost 0 bases to trimming and J lost 5 bases, with 11 bases between them. This CDR3 region has 16 residues. Germline lookup yields CDR1 MGHRA and CDR2 YSYEKL. CDR3 loop: CASSQDTYGHNSPLHF. CDR3 bases: TGCGCCAGCAGCCAAGATACGTACGGTCATAATTCACCCCTCCACTTT.

The chain joins TRBV25-1 to TRBJ1-3, with D unclear. This CDR3 has 12 amino acids. Deletions cut 10 bases from V and 4 bases from J, with 11 bases between. Germline V gene data show CDR1 as MGHDK and CDR2 as SYGVNS. The CDR3 here is CATSGPGNTIYF. CDR3 DNA: TGTGCCACCTCCGGTCCCGGAAACACCATATATTTT.

The chain links TRBV30 to TRBJ1-5; TRBD1 agrees at 10 bases. Trimming cost V 3 bases and J 5 bases; bases outside gene matches: 1. CDR1 and CDR2 (germline): GTSNPN, SVGIG (reference sequence). This CDR3 has 13 amino acids. The CDR3 DNA reads TGTGCCTGGAGCGGGACAGGGGATCAGCCCCAGCATTTT. It codes for CAWSGTGDQPQHF.

This chain uses TRBV10-3 with TRBJ2-3, with 8 bases identical to TRBD1. CDR1 and CDR2 from the germline V gene are ENHRY and SYGVKD. The CDR3 runs 13 residues. J lost 2 bases, V lost 11 bases, and 6 bases had no gene match. DNA for the CDR3: TGTGCCGCCCGACAGGGGTACACAGATACGCAGTATTTT. Its protein is CAARQGYTDTQYF.